This TCR beta chain was found in a study of T cells in Graves' hyperthyroidism and ophthalmopathy. On the basis of clinical symptoms, serum thyroxine and TRAb, thyroid ultrasound and orbital computed tomography, diagnoses were made. There were TCR beta CDR3 regions amplified from RNA transcripts. A set of HTBI primers served as the primers for a first-round RT-PCR of the TCR CDR3. TCRdb processed the multiplex PCR reads anew with MiXCR; each CDR3 protein has one entry. The sample consists of 500,000 to 550,000 distinct CDR3 sequences, about 20% of them appearing once. The germline CDR1 and CDR2 sequences are DFQATT and SNEGSKA (reference sequence). The CDR3 spans 15 residues. The V end was cut by 5 bases, the J end by 1 base, with 15 bases between.

This receptor was taken from a man aged 35 to 55 with Graves' ophthalmopathy. The rearrangement links TRBV20-1 to TRBJ1-3, with D hard to call. Specimen: blood. The CDR3 reads CSAGWGSRSGNTIYF. The CDR3 nucleotides read TGCAGTGCTGGATGGGGTAGTAGGTCTGGAAACACCATATATTTT.